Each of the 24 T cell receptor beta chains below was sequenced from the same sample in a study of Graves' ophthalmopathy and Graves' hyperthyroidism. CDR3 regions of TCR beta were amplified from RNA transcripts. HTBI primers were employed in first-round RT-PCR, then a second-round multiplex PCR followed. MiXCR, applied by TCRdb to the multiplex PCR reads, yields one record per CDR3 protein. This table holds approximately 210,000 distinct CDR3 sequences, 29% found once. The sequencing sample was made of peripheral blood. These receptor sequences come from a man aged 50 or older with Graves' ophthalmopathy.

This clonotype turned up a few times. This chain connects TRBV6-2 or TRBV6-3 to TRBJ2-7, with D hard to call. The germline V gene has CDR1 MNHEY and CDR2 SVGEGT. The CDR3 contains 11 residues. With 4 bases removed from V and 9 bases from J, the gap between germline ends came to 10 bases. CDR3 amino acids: CASSSTVVQYF. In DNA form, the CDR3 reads TGTGCCAGCAGTTCAACTGTCGTGCAGTACTTC.

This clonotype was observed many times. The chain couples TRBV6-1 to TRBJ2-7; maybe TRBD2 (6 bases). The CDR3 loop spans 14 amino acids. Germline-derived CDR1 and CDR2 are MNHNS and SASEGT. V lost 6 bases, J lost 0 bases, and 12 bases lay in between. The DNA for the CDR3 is TGTGCCAGCAGCGGAGGACTATTCTCCTACGAGCAGTACTTC. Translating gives CASSGGLFSYEQYF.

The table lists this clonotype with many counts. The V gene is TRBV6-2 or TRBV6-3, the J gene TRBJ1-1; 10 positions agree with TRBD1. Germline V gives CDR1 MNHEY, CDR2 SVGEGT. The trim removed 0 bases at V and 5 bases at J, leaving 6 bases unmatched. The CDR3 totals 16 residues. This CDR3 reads CASSYSKGQGRTEAFF. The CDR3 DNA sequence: TGTGCCAGCAGTTACTCGAAGGGACAGGGGAGAACTGAAGCTTTCTTT.

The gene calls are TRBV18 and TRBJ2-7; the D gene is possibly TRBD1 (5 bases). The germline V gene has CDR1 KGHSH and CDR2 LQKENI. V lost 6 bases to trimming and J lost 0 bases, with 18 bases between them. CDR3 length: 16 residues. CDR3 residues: CASSQGLKSSSYEQYF. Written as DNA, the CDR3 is TGTGCCAGCTCGCAGGGTTTAAAATCGAGCTCCTACGAGCAGTACTTC.

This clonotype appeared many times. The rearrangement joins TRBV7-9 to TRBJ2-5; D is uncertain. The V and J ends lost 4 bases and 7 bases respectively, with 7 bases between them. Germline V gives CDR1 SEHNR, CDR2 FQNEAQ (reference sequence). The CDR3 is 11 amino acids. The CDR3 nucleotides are TGTGCCAGCAGCTCTCTTGGGACCCAGTACTTC. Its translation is CASSSLGTQYF.

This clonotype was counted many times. The DNA of the CDR3 is TGTGCCAGCAGGACTGATAAGGGGTTAGCTGAAGCTTTCTTT. Translating gives CASRTDKGLAEAFF. The V call is TRBV12-3 or TRBV12-4, the J call TRBJ1-1; D is perhaps TRBD1 (5 bases). The CDR3 consists of 14 residues. Deletions cut 6 bases from V and 6 bases from J, with 17 bases between.

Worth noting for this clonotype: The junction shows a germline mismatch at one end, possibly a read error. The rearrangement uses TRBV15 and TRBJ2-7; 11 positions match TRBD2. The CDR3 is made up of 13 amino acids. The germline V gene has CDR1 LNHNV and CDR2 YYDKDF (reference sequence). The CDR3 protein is CATSRILTSGKFF. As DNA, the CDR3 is TGTGCCACCAGCAGAATACTGACTAGCGGGAAGTTCTTC.

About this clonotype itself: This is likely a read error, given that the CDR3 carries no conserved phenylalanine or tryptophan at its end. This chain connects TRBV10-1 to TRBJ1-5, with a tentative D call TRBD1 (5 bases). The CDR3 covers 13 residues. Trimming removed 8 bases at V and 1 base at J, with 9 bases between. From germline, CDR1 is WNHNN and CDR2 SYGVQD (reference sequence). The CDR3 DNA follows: TGCGCCAGCGGCGGGGGAAGCAATCAGCCCCAGCATCTT. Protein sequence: CASGGGSNQPQHL.

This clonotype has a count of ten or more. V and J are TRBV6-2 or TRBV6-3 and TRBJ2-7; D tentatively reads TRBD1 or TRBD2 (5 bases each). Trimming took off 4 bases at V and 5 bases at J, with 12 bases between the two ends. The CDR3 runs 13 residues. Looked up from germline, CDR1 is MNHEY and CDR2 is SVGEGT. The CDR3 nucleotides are TGTGCCAGCAGTTTCGAGGGGCCGAACGAGCAGTACTTC. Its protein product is CASSFEGPNEQYF.

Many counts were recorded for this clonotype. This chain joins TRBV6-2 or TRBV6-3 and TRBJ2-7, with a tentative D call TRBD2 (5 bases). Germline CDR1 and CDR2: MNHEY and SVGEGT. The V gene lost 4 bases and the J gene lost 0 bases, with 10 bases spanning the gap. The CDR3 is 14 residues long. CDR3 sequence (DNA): TGTGCCAGCAGTTCCCAGCGGATCTCCTACGAGCAGTACTTC. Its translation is CASSSQRISYEQYF.

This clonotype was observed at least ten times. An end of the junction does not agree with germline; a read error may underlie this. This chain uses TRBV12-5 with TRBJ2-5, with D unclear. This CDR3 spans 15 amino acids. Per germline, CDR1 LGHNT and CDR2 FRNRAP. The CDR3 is CASGLGVGYQEAQYF. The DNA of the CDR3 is TGTGCTAGTGGTTTGGGGGTGGGTTATCAAGAGGCCCAGTACTTC.

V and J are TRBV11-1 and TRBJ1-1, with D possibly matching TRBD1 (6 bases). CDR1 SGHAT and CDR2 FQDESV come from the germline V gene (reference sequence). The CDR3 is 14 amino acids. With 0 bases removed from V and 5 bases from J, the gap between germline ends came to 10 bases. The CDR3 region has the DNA TGTGCCAGCAGCTTAGCCAGGGGATTAACTGAAGCTTTCTTT. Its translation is CASSLARGLTEAFF.

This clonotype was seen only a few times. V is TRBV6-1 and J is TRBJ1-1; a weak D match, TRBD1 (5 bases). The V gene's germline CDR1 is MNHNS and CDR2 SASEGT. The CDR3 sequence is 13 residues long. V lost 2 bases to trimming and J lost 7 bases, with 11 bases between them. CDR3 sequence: CASSESGRFEAFF. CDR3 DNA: TGTGCCAGCAGTGAATCGGGGCGTTTTGAAGCTTTCTTT.

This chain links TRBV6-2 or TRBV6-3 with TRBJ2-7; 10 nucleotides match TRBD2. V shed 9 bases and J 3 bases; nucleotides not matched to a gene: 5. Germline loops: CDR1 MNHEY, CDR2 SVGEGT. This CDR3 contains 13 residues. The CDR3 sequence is CASLLAGNYEQYF. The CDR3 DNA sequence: TGTGCCAGTCTACTAGCGGGGAACTACGAGCAGTACTTC.

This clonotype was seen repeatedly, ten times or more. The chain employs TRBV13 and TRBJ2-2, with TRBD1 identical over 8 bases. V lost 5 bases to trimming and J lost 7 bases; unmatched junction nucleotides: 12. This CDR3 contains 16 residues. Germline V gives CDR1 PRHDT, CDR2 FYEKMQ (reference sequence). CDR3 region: CASSHPGQGKDGELFF. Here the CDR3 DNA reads TGTGCCAGCAGCCATCCCGGACAGGGAAAGGACGGGGAGCTGTTTTTT.

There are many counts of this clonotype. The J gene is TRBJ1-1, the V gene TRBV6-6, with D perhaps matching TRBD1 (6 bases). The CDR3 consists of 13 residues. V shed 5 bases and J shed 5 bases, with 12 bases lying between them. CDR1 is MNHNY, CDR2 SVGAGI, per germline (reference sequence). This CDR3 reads CASSRKTGTEAFF. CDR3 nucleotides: TGTGCCAGCAGTCGTAAAACAGGGACTGAAGCTTTCTTT.

DNA for the CDR3: TGTGCCAGTAGTATCTCGGCGGGCACTGAAGCTTTCTTT. This encodes CASSISAGTEAFF. V and J are TRBV19 and TRBJ1-1; D not certain. V was cut by 3 bases and J by 4 bases, with 9 bases left in between. The CDR3 totals 13 residues. CDR1 is LNHDA, CDR2 SQIVND, per germline (reference sequence).

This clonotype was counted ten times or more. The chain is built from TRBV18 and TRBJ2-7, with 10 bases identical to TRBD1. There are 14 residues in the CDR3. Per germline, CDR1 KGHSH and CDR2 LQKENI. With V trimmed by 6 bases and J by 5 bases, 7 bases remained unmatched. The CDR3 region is CASSPTGGQNEQYF. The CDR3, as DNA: TGTGCCAGCTCGCCGACAGGGGGCCAAAACGAGCAGTACTTC. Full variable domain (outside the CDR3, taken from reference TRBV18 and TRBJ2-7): NAGVMQNPRHLVRRRGQEARLRCSPMKGHSHVYWYRQLPEEGLKFMVYLQKENIIDESGMPKERFSAEFPKEGPSILRIQQVVRGDSAAYFCASSPTGGQNEQYFGPGTRLTVT.

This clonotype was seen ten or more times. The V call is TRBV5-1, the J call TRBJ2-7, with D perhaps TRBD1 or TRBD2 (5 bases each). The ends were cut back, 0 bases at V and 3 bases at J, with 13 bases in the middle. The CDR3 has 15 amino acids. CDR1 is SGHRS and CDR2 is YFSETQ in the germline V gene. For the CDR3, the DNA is TGCGCCAGCAGCTTGGACAGGACTTCCGACTACGAGCAGTACTTC. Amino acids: CASSLDRTSDYEQYF.

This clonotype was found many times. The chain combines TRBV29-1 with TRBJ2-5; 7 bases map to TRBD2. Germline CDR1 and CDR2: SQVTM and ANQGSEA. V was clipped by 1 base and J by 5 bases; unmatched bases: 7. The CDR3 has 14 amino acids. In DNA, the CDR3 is TGCAGCGTTGAAGGGGCTAGCGGAGGGGAGACCCAGTACTTC. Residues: CSVEGASGGETQYF.

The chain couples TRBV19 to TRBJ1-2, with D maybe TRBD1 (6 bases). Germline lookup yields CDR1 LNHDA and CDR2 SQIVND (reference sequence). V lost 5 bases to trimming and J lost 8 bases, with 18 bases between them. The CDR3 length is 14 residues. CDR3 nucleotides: TGTGCCAGTAGTGGACCTCACGACAGGTTGGGCTACACCTTC. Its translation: CASSGPHDRLGYTF.

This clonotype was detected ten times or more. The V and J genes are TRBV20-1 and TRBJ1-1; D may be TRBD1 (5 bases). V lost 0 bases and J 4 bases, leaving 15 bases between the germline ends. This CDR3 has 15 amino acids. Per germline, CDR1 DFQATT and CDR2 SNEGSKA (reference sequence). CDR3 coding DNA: TGCAGTGCTAGAGATCCAGGGAAAGAGGGCACTGAAGCTTTCTTT. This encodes CSARDPGKEGTEAFF.

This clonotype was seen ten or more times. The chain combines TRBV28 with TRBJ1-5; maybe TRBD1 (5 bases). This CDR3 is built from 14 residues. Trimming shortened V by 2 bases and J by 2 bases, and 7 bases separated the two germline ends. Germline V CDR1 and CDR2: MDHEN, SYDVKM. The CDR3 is CASSLGTGNQPQHF. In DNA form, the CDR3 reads TGTGCCAGCAGTTTAGGGACGGGCAATCAGCCCCAGCATTTT. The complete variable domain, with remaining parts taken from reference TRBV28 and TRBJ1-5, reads DVKVTQSSRYLVKRTGEKVFLECVQDMDHENMFWYRQDPGLGLRLIYFSYDVKMKEKGDIPEGYSVSREKKERFSLILESASTNQTSMYLCASSLGTGNQPQHFGDGTRLSIL.

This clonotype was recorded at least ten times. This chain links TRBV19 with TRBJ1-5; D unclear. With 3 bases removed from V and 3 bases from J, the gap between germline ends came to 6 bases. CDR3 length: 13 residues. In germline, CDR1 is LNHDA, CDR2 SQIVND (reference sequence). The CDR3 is CASSIQTNQPQHF. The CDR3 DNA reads TGTGCCAGTAGTATCCAGACCAATCAGCCCCAGCATTTT. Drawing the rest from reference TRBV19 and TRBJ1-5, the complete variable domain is DGGITQSPKYLFRKEGQNVTLSCEQNLNHDAMYWYRQDPGQGLRLIYYSQIVNDFQKGDIAEGYSVSREKKESFPLTVTSAQKNPTAFYLCASSIQTNQPQHFGDGTRLSIL.